This record concerns one T cell receptor beta chain sequence. Its antigen remains unknown. This record comes from a study of beta chain features in type 1 diabetes. What was sequenced were expressed TCRB transcripts, since all of the isolated RNA had been reverse transcribed. Clones were sequenced by immunoSEQ multiplex PCR, and TCRdb holds only the in-frame ones, with some missing. The sample includes some 700,000 clones, 13% of them seen just once. Overall study findings and caveats: Insertions at VDJ junctions were less frequent in type 1 diabetes patients. These patients also deleted more nucleotides at the same junctions. Type 1 diabetes patients had moderately but significantly shorter TCRB CDR3s in all four CD4+ subsets.

V shed 6 bases and J shed 6 bases, with 6 bases lying between them. CDR1 is MNHNS and CDR2 is SASEGT in the germline V gene. The CDR3 extends over 10 amino acids. The V gene is TRBV6-1, the J gene TRBJ2-7; D is unresolved. Sequencing was done on a sample of naive CD4+ T cells from blood. The origin of this receptor is a man in his late teens or twenties with type 1 diabetes. This CDR3 reads CASRLSEQYF. The CDR3 bases are TGTGCCAGCAGGTTGTCCGAGCAGTACTTC.